These T cell receptor beta chains were read from a single sample in a study of cytomegalovirus exposure and HLA in healthy donors. The assay was immunoSEQ multiplex PCR, and TCRdb's table has in-frame clones only and misses some. The table lists tens of thousands of clones, just under 85% of them singletons. The specimen sequenced was PBMCs. Receptor source: a man aged 50-59 years in good health and CMV-seronegative. Both conserved end residues are part of each CDR3. A D gene is named only where the DNA matches it firmly. Part of the rows lack a size; the others show once, few, many or a class for expanded clones.

>.|TRBJ2-1|TRBD2|TRBV2
CASLLSQLAGVGEQFF
TGTGCCAGCCTACTCTCCCAACTAGCGGGGGTCGGTGAGCAGTTCTTC
>.|TRBJ1-4|.|TRBV19
CASSIGTLKEKLFF
TGTGCCAGTAGTATCGGGACACTAAAGGAAAAACTGTTTTTT
>once|TRBJ1-5|TRBD1|TRBV9
CASSGGDRDRNQPQHF
TGTGCCAGCAGCGGAGGAGACAGGGATCGTAATCAGCCCCAGCATTTT
>.|TRBJ1-3|.|TRBV5-1
CASSTTGTPGNTIYF
TGCGCCAGCAGCACTACAGGGACCCCTGGAAACACCATATATTTT
>.|TRBJ2-5|.|TRBV18
CASSPSMGRQETQYF
TGTGCCAGCTCACCGTCGATGGGCAGACAAGAGACCCAGTACTTC
>.|TRBJ1-4|TRBD1|TRBV29-1
CSVTAGTGNGEKLFF
TGCAGCGTTACGGCCGGGACAGGGAACGGTGAAAAACTGTTTTTT
>.|TRBJ1-3|.|TRBV6-1
CASGSGAGNTIYF
TGTGCCAGCGGATCAGGGGCTGGAAACACCATATATTTT
>.|TRBJ2-7|TRBD2|TRBV6-4
CASNSGLAGTMGEQYF
TGTGCCAGCAATTCGGGACTAGCGGGGACTATGGGCGAGCAGTACTTC
>.|TRBJ1-5|TRBD1|TRBV28
CASRRQGAHQPQHF
TGTGCCAGCAGGAGACAGGGGGCACATCAGCCCCAGCATTTT
>.|TRBJ2-7|.|TRBV6-5
CASSYSVQSYEQYF
TGTGCCAGCAGTTACTCGGTACAGTCCTACGAGCAGTACTTC
>.|TRBJ2-1|TRBD2|TRBV4-1
CASSQVASGGNEQFF
TGCGCCAGCAGCCAAGTGGCTAGCGGGGGCAATGAGCAGTTCTTC
>.|TRBJ2-1|.|TRBV7-8
CASSILQGNEQFF
TGTGCCAGCAGCATATTACAGGGTAATGAGCAGTTCTTC
>.|TRBJ2-1|TRBD1|TRBV25-1
CASRDRDIDEQFF
TGTGCCAGCAGGGACAGGGATATAGATGAGCAGTTCTTC
>.|TRBJ1-5|.|TRBV6-1
CASSTVTGPQHF
TGTGCCAGCAGTACTGTGACGGGGCCCCAGCATTTT
>.|TRBJ2-1|.|TRBV29-1
CSVDPRNNEQFF
TGCAGCGTTGATCCCAGGAACAATGAGCAGTTCTTC
>.|TRBJ1-6|.|TRBV18
CASSPLGAESSYNSPLHF
TGTGCCAGCTCACCACTGGGAGCGGAGAGCTCCTATAATTCACCCCTCCACTTT
>.|TRBJ1-2|.|TRBV27
CASSLMLGVDGYTF
TGTGCCAGCAGTTTAATGTTAGGGGTTGATGGCTACACCTTC
>.|TRBJ2-1|.|TRBV5-1
CASSFPRQDNEQFF
TGCGCCAGCAGCTTTCCCCGACAGGACAATGAGCAGTTCTTC
>.|TRBJ1-2|.|TRBV19
CASRGGSIRNGYTF
TGTGCCAGCCGAGGCGGGTCAATAAGAAATGGCTACACCTTC
>.|TRBJ2-7|.|TRBV15
CATSRVPGEQYF
TGTGCCACCAGCAGAGTTCCCGGGGAGCAGTACTTC
>few|TRBJ2-3|.|TRBV7-9
CASSQGGSSTDTQYF
TGTGCCAGCAGCCAGGGGGGTTCTAGCACAGATACGCAGTATTTT
>.|TRBJ2-2|.|TRBV28
CASSGQITGELFF
TGTGCCAGCAGCGGACAAATCACCGGGGAGCTGTTTTTT
>.|TRBJ1-6|.|TRBV25-1
CASSEAGRWRNSPLHF
TGTGCCAGCAGTGAGGCAGGACGGTGGAGGAATTCACCCCTCCACTTT
>.|TRBJ1-3|.|TRBV28
CASSWDTSSGNTIYF
TGTGCCAGCAGTTGGGACACCAGCTCTGGAAACACCATATATTTT
>.|TRBJ2-7|.|TRBV28
CASTKTGHEQYF
TGTGCCAGCACCAAGACAGGTCACGAGCAGTACTTC
>.|TRBJ1-1|TRBD1|TRBV7-2
CASRDRVGTEAFF
TGTGCCAGCAGGGACAGGGTGGGCACTGAAGCTTTCTTT
>few|TRBJ1-2|.|TRBV5-1
CASSNPSGSNYGYTF
TGCGCCAGCAGCAACCCCTCTGGCAGTAACTATGGCTACACCTTC
>.|TRBJ1-5|.|TRBV6-1
CASSELDGGNQPQHF
TGTGCCAGCAGTGAATTGGACGGGGGCAATCAGCCCCAGCATTTT
>.|TRBJ1-6|TRBD1|TRBV5-1
CASSLGQGDNSPLHF
TGCGCCAGCAGTCTCGGACAGGGTGACAATTCACCCCTCCACTTT
>.|TRBJ1-1|TRBD1|TRBV7-6
CASSVGQGDYTEAFF
TGTGCCAGCAGCGTCGGACAGGGGGATTATACTGAAGCTTTCTTT
>once|TRBJ2-5|TRBD2|TRBV15
CATSTVGTSVQETQYF
TGTGCCACCAGCACAGTGGGGACTAGCGTTCAAGAGACCCAGTACTTC
>once|TRBJ1-4|.|TRBV9
CASSVREGVNEKLFF
TGTGCCAGCAGCGTCCGGGAGGGGGTAAATGAAAAACTGTTTTTT
>.|TRBJ1-2|TRBD1|TRBV6-1
CASSDRQGGNYGYTF
TGTGCCAGCAGTGACAGACAGGGTGGGAACTATGGCTACACCTTC
>few|TRBJ1-5|TRBD1|TRBV2
CASSEDRGEQPQHF
TGTGCCAGCAGTGAAGACAGGGGGGAGCAGCCCCAGCATTTT
>.|TRBJ1-4|.|TRBV19
CASTTTGRTTNEKLFF
TGTGCCAGTACAACGACCGGGAGGACAACTAATGAAAAACTGTTTTTT
>.|TRBJ1-2|.|TRBV6-6
CASLEAGGYGYTF
TGTGCCAGTCTTGAGGCAGGAGGTTATGGCTACACCTTC
>.|TRBJ2-2|.|TRBV13
CASSYRDGELFF
TGTGCCAGCAGCTACCGGGACGGGGAGCTGTTTTTT
>few|TRBJ1-1|.|TRBV5-4
CASSQLQNTEAFF
TGTGCCAGCAGCCAACTGCAGAACACTGAAGCTTTCTTT
>.|TRBJ1-6|TRBD1|TRBV9
CASSEGQYGPLHF
TGTGCCAGCAGCGAGGGACAGTATGGCCCCCTCCACTTT
>.|TRBJ1-2|TRBD1|TRBV5-6
CASSSQNGQGHPIYGYTF
TGTGCCAGCAGCTCACAGAACGGACAGGGGCATCCGATCTATGGCTACACCTTC
>.|TRBJ1-6|TRBD1|TRBV27
CASSLTGAGNSPLHF
TGTGCCAGCAGTCTTACAGGGGCAGGGAATTCACCCCTCCACTTT
>.|TRBJ1-2|.|TRBV6-6
CASSYDSGYGYTF
TGTGCCAGCAGTTACGACAGCGGGTATGGCTACACCTTC
>.|TRBJ2-3|TRBD1|TRBV4-1
CASSQGGQGSDTQYF
TGCGCCAGCAGCCAAGGAGGACAGGGGTCAGATACGCAGTATTTT
>.|TRBJ2-7|TRBD1|TRBV4-1
CASSAGQGSYEQYF
TGCGCCAGCAGCGCGGGACAGGGGTCCTACGAGCAGTACTTC
>once|TRBJ2-7|TRBD1|TRBV28
CASSSPPGQGTYEQYF
TGTGCCAGCAGCTCCCCTCCGGGACAGGGCACCTACGAGCAGTACTTC
>.|TRBJ2-3|.|TRBV7-9
CASSPGITSTDTQYF
TGTGCCAGCAGCCCGGGGATCACTAGCACAGATACGCAGTATTTT
>.|TRBJ2-1|TRBD1|TRBV6-1
CASSEGQGADEQFF
TGTGCCAGCAGTGAAGGGCAGGGGGCCGATGAGCAGTTCTTC
>few|TRBJ1-4|.|TRBV5-1
CASSPRQPNEKLFF
TGCGCCAGCAGCCCTCGACAGCCCAATGAAAAACTGTTTTTT
>.|TRBJ2-4|TRBD1|TRBV5-1
CASSQGQGALKNIQYF
TGCGCCAGCAGCCAAGGACAGGGGGCCCTCAAAAACATTCAGTACTTC
>.|TRBJ2-5|TRBD2|TRBV19
CASRLAGETQYF
TGTGCCAGTAGGCTAGCGGGGGAGACCCAGTACTTC
>.|TRBJ1-2|.|TRBV6-1
CASSVGYGYTF
TGTGCCAGTTCAGTTGGCTATGGCTACACCTTC
>.|TRBJ2-7|.|TRBV6-1
CASTQGGQSYEQYF
TGTGCCAGCACCCAAGGGGGACAAAGCTACGAGCAGTACTTC
>.|TRBJ2-3|TRBD2|TRBV5-1
CASSLAGVGTDTQYF
TGCGCCAGCAGCCTAGCGGGGGTTGGCACAGATACGCAGTATTTT
>.|TRBJ2-1|.|TRBV7-3
CASSLRHRSYNEQFF
TGTGCCAGCAGCTTAAGGCACCGCTCCTACAATGAGCAGTTCTTC
>.|TRBJ2-1|.|TRBV7-9
CASSLASAGSFSNEQFF
TGTGCCAGCAGCTTAGCGTCGGCGGGGTCTTTTAGCAATGAGCAGTTCTTC
>.|TRBJ2-6|.|TRBV4-3
CASSQKGAGANVLTF
TGCGCCAGCAGCCAAAAGGGAGCTGGGGCCAACGTCCTGACTTTC
>.|TRBJ1-1|.|TRBV29-1
CSARDGQKMNTEAFF
TGCAGCGCAAGAGACGGACAGAAGATGAACACTGAAGCTTTCTTT
>once|TRBJ1-5|.|TRBV6-5
CASSSGQFNQPQHF
TGTGCCAGCAGCTCCGGACAGTTCAATCAGCCCCAGCATTTT
>.|TRBJ2-7|TRBD1|TRBV4-2
CASSQDGQGANEQYF
TGTGCCAGCAGCCAAGATGGGCAGGGGGCCAACGAGCAGTACTTC
>.|TRBJ2-7|TRBD1|TRBV19
CASSKGQPYEQYF
TGTGCCAGTAGTAAGGGACAGCCCTACGAGCAGTACTTC